The source of this TCR beta chain is a study of CD8 T cells in ankylosing spondylitis. Study-level points and caveats: Clones tied to disease were said to be significantly enriched in matched ankylosing spondylitis synovial fluid. One TCR beta motif, made up of eight or nine highly homologous variants, appeared characteristic of ankylosing spondylitis blood. Disease-linked clones were CD8+ and relatively rare in peripheral blood.

The germline V gene encodes CDR1 SGHRS and CDR2 YFSETQ. V was trimmed by 1 base and J by 5 bases, leaving 13 bases between them. This CDR3 is built from 14 residues. As concerns this clonotype: Its antigen is unidentified.

Molecular-barcoded quantitative 5'-RACE produced these TCR beta libraries. TCRdb reanalysed the 5' RACE reads using MiXCR and keeps one entry per CDR3 protein. The sample holds about 120,000 distinct CDR3 sequences, about 13% seen once. This chain connects TRBV5-1 to TRBJ2-7; D uncertain. This receptor was taken from a female donor with ankylosing spondylitis or in good health (not recorded which). Sequences were obtained from blood, either unsorted or a sorted T cell fraction (not recorded which). The CDR3 DNA is TGCGCCAGCAGCTTGTGGTCGCTAGTGGACGAGCAGTACTTC. Translating it yields CASSLWSLVDEQYF.